Listed below are T cell receptor beta chains from one sample, sequenced in a study of blood T cell repertoires in COVID-19. Libraries were prepared by immunoSEQ multiplex PCR; TCRdb keeps only in-frame clonotypes and omits some of them. The top ten clones hold 5.1% of a sample with a few hundred thousand clones, 65% to 90% of them seen once. Sequenced input: peripheral blood. Receptors were obtained from a man aged 50-59 years with active or convalescent COVID-19. The CDR3 runs from the conserved cysteine through the conserved F or W. A D gene is named only where the DNA matches it firmly. Clone sizes are given selectively: once, few, many, or a class where the clone is expanded.

CDR3aa,CDR3nt,len,abundance,v_gene,j_gene,d_gene
CASSISGGRDRGWETEAFF,TGTGCCAGTAGTATAAGCGGGGGTCGGGACAGGGGATGGGAAACTGAAGCTTTCTTT,19,once,TRBV19,TRBJ1-1,TRBD1
CASSLRTSGGYNEQFF,TGTGCCAGCAGCTTAAGGACTAGCGGGGGGTACAATGAGCAGTTCTTC,16,-,TRBV11-1,TRBJ2-1,TRBD2
CASTRGGRANGELFF,TGTGCCAGCACGCGTGGCGGGAGGGCCAACGGGGAGCTGTTTTTT,15,-,TRBV2,TRBJ2-2,TRBD2
CAIRRTGSTGELFF,TGTGCCATCCGACGGACAGGCTCCACCGGGGAGCTGTTTTTT,14,-,TRBV6-6,TRBJ2-2,TRBD1
CASSGGGTYNSPLHF,TGTGCCAGCAGTGGGGGGGGGACCTATAATTCACCCCTCCACTTT,15,once,TRBV27,TRBJ1-6,-
CASSRDRHLPNTEAFF,TGTGCCAGCAGCCGGGACAGGCACCTCCCGAACACTGAAGCTTTCTTT,16,once,TRBV14,TRBJ1-1,TRBD1
CASRQHSGDQETQYF,TGTGCCAGCAGGCAGCATAGCGGAGACCAAGAGACCCAGTACTTC,15,-,TRBV5-4,TRBJ2-5,-
CASSFGQGYEQYF,TGTGCCAGCAGTTTTGGACAGGGCTACGAGCAGTACTTC,13,-,TRBV27,TRBJ2-7,TRBD1
CASSPRAVTTEAFF,TGTGCCAGCAGCCCCAGGGCAGTAACGACTGAAGCTTTCTTT,14,-,TRBV27,TRBJ1-1,-
CASSPGQGGITEAFF,TGTGCCAGCTCACCGGGACAGGGTGGGATCACTGAAGCTTTCTTT,15,-,TRBV18,TRBJ1-1,TRBD1
CASSVREARYYGYTF,TGTGCCAGCAGCGTAAGGGAGGCGCGCTACTATGGCTACACCTTC,15,-,TRBV9,TRBJ1-2,-
CASSKAGLNQPQHF,TGTGCCAGTAGTAAGGCCGGGTTAAATCAGCCCCAGCATTTT,14,-,TRBV19,TRBJ1-5,-
CASSALTSGADNEQFF,TGTGCCAGCAGTGCCTTGACTAGCGGGGCCGACAATGAGCAGTTCTTC,16,-,TRBV25-1,TRBJ2-1,TRBD2
CASRDRMYGYTF,TGTGCCAGCAGGGACAGGATGTATGGCTACACCTTC,12,-,TRBV25-1,TRBJ1-2,TRBD1
CASRRGQETQYF,TGTGCCAGCCGCCGGGGACAAGAGACCCAGTACTTC,12,-,TRBV12-3/TRBV12-4,TRBJ2-5,-
CASSIGTGVNTEAFF,TGCGCCAGCAGCATAGGGACAGGGGTGAACACTGAAGCTTTCTTT,15,-,TRBV5-1,TRBJ1-1,TRBD1
CASSHNDRGNTIYF,TGTGCCAGCAGCCATAACGATAGAGGGAACACCATATATTTT,14,-,TRBV7-9,TRBJ1-3,-
CASSERSYGYTF,TGTGCCAGCAGTGAGAGATCTTATGGCTACACCTTC,12,-,TRBV2,TRBJ1-2,-
CASTHQGTGEEQYF,TGTGCCAGCACGCATCAGGGGACAGGGGAAGAGCAGTACTTC,14,-,TRBV28,TRBJ2-7,TRBD1
CASNQQGAWEPQHF,TGTGCCAGCAACCAACAGGGGGCTTGGGAGCCCCAGCATTTT,14,-,TRBV2,TRBJ1-5,TRBD1
CASSPPSGLAGVTGELFF,TGTGCCAGCAGCCCCCCCTCCGGGCTAGCGGGAGTTACCGGGGAGCTGTTTTTT,18,-,TRBV3-1/TRBV3-2,TRBJ2-2,TRBD2
CASRLSGGDNEQFF,TGTGCCAGCCGCCTCTCTGGAGGGGACAATGAGCAGTTCTTC,14,-,TRBV6-5,TRBJ2-1,-
CASRHGQGESNQPQHF,TGTGCCAGCAGACACGGACAGGGGGAGAGCAATCAGCCCCAGCATTTT,16,-,TRBV6-6,TRBJ1-5,TRBD1
CASSEATGVGTEAFF,TGTGCCAGCAGTGAAGCGACAGGGGTCGGCACTGAAGCTTTCTTT,15,-,TRBV2,TRBJ1-1,TRBD1
CASSRGGRTEQYF,TGTGCCAGCAGCCGAGGCGGGAGAACCGAGCAGTACTTC,13,-,TRBV3-1/TRBV3-2,TRBJ2-7,TRBD2
CASSLSRARLPYGYTF,TGTGCCAGCAGTTTATCCAGGGCCCGGCTCCCGTATGGCTACACCTTC,16,-,TRBV28,TRBJ1-2,-
CASSLLRTGVNEQYF,TGTGCCAGCAGCCTCCTCCGGACAGGGGTCAACGAGCAGTACTTC,15,-,TRBV27,TRBJ2-7,TRBD1
CASSTGISSYEQYF,TGTGCCAGCAGTACAGGGATTTCCTCCTACGAGCAGTACTTC,14,-,TRBV6-6,TRBJ2-7,-
CASSEETGRFYEQYF,TGTGCCAGCAGTGAGGAGACAGGGCGTTTCTACGAGCAGTACTTC,15,-,TRBV6-1,TRBJ2-7,TRBD1
CASSLGLAAYGELFF,TGTGCCAGCAGCTTAGGACTAGCGGCCTACGGGGAGCTGTTTTTT,15,-,TRBV7-9,TRBJ2-2,TRBD2
CASSLQGDIEKLFF,TGTGCCAGCAGCTTACAGGGGGATATTGAAAAACTGTTTTTT,14,-,TRBV13,TRBJ1-4,TRBD1
CASSPQGGGEQYF,TGTGCCAGCTCACCCCAGGGGGGTGGCGAGCAGTACTTC,13,once,TRBV18,TRBJ2-7,-
CATGGREDTEAFF,TGTGCCACCGGTGGTAGGGAGGACACTGAAGCTTTCTTT,13,-,TRBV15,TRBJ1-1,-
CASSIHRGGETQYF,TGTGCCAGTAGTATCCACAGGGGAGGAGAGACCCAGTACTTC,14,-,TRBV19,TRBJ2-5,-
CAWSPERGGRGPNYGYTF,TGTGCCTGGAGTCCAGAGAGGGGGGGCAGGGGGCCTAACTATGGCTACACCTTC,18,-,TRBV30,TRBJ1-2,TRBD1
CASSLGSSGSRTGELFF,TGTGCCAGCAGCTTAGGGTCTAGCGGGAGTAGAACCGGGGAGCTGTTTTTT,17,few,TRBV11-2,TRBJ2-2,TRBD2
CASSWGGTEAFF,TGTGCCAGCAGCTGGGGCGGCACTGAAGCTTTCTTT,12,-,TRBV7-9,TRBJ1-1,-
CASSHPDSEQYF,TGCGCCAGCAGCCACCCGGACAGCGAGCAGTACTTC,12,-,TRBV5-1,TRBJ2-7,-
CAIQPNSNQPQHF,TGTGCCATCCAACCTAATAGCAATCAGCCCCAGCATTTT,13,-,TRBV10-3,TRBJ1-5,-
CASSPVWTQYF,TGTGCCAGCAGTCCCGTTTGGACCCAGTACTTC,11,-,TRBV27,TRBJ2-5,-
CASSFGQGSGNEQFF,TGTGCCAGTAGTTTCGGACAGGGTAGTGGCAATGAGCAGTTCTTC,15,few,TRBV19,TRBJ2-1,TRBD1
CAWVRDRGTDTQYF,TGTGCCTGGGTGCGGGACAGGGGCACAGATACGCAGTATTTT,14,few,TRBV30,TRBJ2-3,TRBD1
CASSPSIGGTEAFF,TGTGCCAGCTCACCATCGATCGGGGGCACTGAAGCTTTCTTT,14,once,TRBV18,TRBJ1-1,-
CASTGAGHEQYF,TGCGCCAGCACAGGGGCTGGGCACGAGCAGTACTTC,12,-,TRBV5-1,TRBJ2-7,-